The T cell receptor beta chain under discussion was sequenced for a study of blood T cell repertoires in COVID-19. Turning to the study itself: T cells, B-cell-depleted T cells, or PBMCs supplied cDNA or gDNA.

Some clones are missing from TCRdb's copy, which holds only in-frame ones; the method was immunoSEQ multiplex PCR. The sample holds under 350,000 clones; roughly 89% are singletons and the top ten take 1.7%. This clonotype was sampled from a woman in her 40s who had recovered from COVID-19. The material sequenced was PBMCs or T cells enriched from blood (not recorded which).

In DNA form, the CDR3 reads TGTGCCAGCAGTGAGTATGACAGGTTGAGCTCCTACGAGCAGTACTTC. Amino acid sequence: CASSEYDRLSSYEQYF. The chain employs TRBV6-1 and TRBJ2-7, with D perhaps matching TRBD1 (6 bases). Trimming took off 3 bases at V and 0 bases at J, with 15 bases between the two ends. The CDR3 totals 16 residues. The germline V gene has CDR1 MNHNS and CDR2 SASEGT.